This entry is about one T cell receptor (beta chain). This sample was taken from a study of control samples from healthy donors and cancer patients. Repertoires were generated with immunoSEQ multiplex PCR, while TCRdb's copy carries only in-frame clones and drops some. The table has about 170,000 clones, 80% to 90% seen once. This CDR3 region has 16 residues. Trimming at V came to 5 bases and at J to 0 bases, leaving 3 bases not matched to a gene. The germline gives CDR1 SGHVS, CDR2 FQNEAQ. Sample: blood. This clonotype was obtained from a man between 25 and 39 years old in good health. This chain uses TRBV7-8 with TRBJ1-4; 10 bases match TRBD1. The CDR3 reads CASSRQGAATNEKLFF. The CDR3 bases are TGTGCCAGCAGCCGACAGGGGGCGGCAACTAATGAAAAACTGTTTTTT.